The sequence of this T cell receptor (beta chain) was determined in a study of vaccination and CD4 T cells after COVID-19. The V end lost 5 bases, the J end lost 8 bases, and 18 bases lay between the germline ends. Germline-derived CDR1 and CDR2 are MNHEY and SVGEGT. This CDR3 comprises 14 residues. The treatment was: approximately nine-day PBMC culture with coronavirus spike peptide pools or control peptides (ViraFEST assay). A note on this clonotype: Its antigen remains unknown.

General study results and limits: Spike mono-reactivity marked 304 of 307 vaccine-specific clones in convalescent patients.

Cultured CD4+ T cells had their DNA profiled by the Oncomine TCR Beta short-read assay. MiXCR, applied by TCRdb to the PCR reads, yields one record per CDR3 protein. The sample holds about 15,000 distinct CDR3 sequences, 40% to 50% seen once. The chain recombines TRBV6-2 or TRBV6-3 with TRBJ1-2; D ambiguous. The origin of this receptor is a human donor who had recovered from COVID-19. Here the sequenced sample was CD4+ T cells from blood, cultured in vitro, taken before SARS-CoV-2 vaccination. The CDR3 bases are TGTGCCAGCAGTCGTTTCGGCGGCCTCGGAGGCTACACCTTC. Translating gives CASSRFGGLGGYTF.